The clone carrying this T cell receptor (beta chain) has more than one count but fewer than ten. Antigen: not known. cDNA synthesis used the whole RNA isolate, giving expressed TCRB sequences. Approximately 3.7 million reads per sample on average were obtained from naive, central memory and regulatory T cell samples. TCRdb's table, derived via immunoSEQ multiplex PCR, lists solely in-frame clones and lacks some. The repertoire consists of approximately 170,000 clones, with around 7.9% occurring once and the leading ten covering under 0.6%. Sorted cells reached over 95% purity in every population. Trimming took off 0 bases at V and 7 bases at J, with 15 bases between the two ends. CDR3 length: 16 amino acids. Germline V lookup: CDR1 LGHNA, CDR2 YSLEER. The data belong to a study of beta chain features in type 1 diabetes. Study results and limitations: People with Type 1 diabetes carried modestly yet significantly shorter TCRB CDR3s in all four CD4+ subsets. Sequencing of cDNA might inflate the share of cells that strongly express TCR.

The sequencing input was central memory CD4+ T cells from blood. The chain recombines TRBV4-3 with TRBJ1-4, with D hard to call. The TCR originated in a man aged 18 to 29 with type 1 diabetes. CDR3 in DNA: TGCGCCAGCAGCCAAGACCCCGGGGAGTTGGGTGAAAAACTGTTTTTT. Protein product: CASSQDPGELGEKLFF.